This T cell receptor (beta chain) is from a study of spatial heterogeneity in lung cancer. Turning to the study itself: Each time, sequencing found more beta-chain sequences than alpha-chain sequences. Study-wide results and caveats: Detection of ubiquitous tumor TCRs in blood was higher at resection than follow-up.

After removal of 5 bases from V and 7 bases from J, the junction contained 4 bases not matched to a gene. The CDR3 is made up of 13 amino acids. The V gene's germline CDR1 is DFQATT and CDR2 SNEGSKA (reference sequence). Worth noting for this clonotype: Its specificity is unknown.

MiXCR, applied by TCRdb to the 5' RACE reads, yields one record per CDR3 protein. The repertoire holds nearly 80,000 distinct CDR3 sequences, with approximately 8% as singletons. The time point denotes: sample taken at primary tumor resection. This receptor was obtained from a male donor with early-stage non-small cell lung cancer. This sequence joins TRBV20-1 and TRBJ2-1, with 11 nucleotides matching TRBD2. The material sequenced was PBMCs, taken at surgery. The CDR3 sequence: CSAGGLADNEQFF. CDR3 in DNA: TGCAGTGCTGGGGGACTAGCGGATAATGAGCAGTTCTTC.